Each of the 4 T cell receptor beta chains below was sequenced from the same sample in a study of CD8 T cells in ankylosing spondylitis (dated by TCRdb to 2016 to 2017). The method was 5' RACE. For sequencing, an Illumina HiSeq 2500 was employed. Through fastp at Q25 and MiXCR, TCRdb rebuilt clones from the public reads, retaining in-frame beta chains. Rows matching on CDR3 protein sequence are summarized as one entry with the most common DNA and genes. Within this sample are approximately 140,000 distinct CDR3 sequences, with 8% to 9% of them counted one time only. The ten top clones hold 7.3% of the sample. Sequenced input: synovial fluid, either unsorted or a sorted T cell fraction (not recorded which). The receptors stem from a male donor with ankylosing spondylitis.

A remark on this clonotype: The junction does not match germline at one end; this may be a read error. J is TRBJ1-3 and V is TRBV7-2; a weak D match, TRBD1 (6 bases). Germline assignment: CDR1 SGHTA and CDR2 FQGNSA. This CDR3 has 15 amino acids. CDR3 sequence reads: CDSSLVRTETNTIYF. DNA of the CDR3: TGTGACAGCAGCTTAGTTAGGACAGAAACAAACACCATATATTTT.

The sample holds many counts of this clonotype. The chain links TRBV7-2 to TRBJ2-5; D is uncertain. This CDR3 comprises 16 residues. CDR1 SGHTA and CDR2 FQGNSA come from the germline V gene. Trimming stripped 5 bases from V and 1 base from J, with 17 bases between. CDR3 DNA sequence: TGTGCCAGCAGCCTCTCTTCCTCCGCGTCCCAAGAGACCCAGTACTTC. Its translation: CASSLSSSASQETQYF. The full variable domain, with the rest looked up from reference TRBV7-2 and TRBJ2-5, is GAGVSQSPSNKVTEKGKDVELRCDPISGHTALYWYRQSLGQGLEFLIYFQGNSAPDKSGLPSDRFSAERTGGSVSTLTIQRTQQEDSAVYLCASSLSSSASQETQYFGPGTRLLVL.

The CDR3 DNA is TGTGCCAGCAGTCCCCGTTTGTCGAACACCGGGGAGCTGTTTTTT. Protein: CASSPRLSNTGELFF. The chain recombines TRBV27 with TRBJ2-2; D unclear. Germline CDR1 MNHEY, CDR2 SMNVEV (reference sequence). Trimming took off 5 bases at V and 0 bases at J, with 10 bases between the two ends. The CDR3 has 15 amino acids.

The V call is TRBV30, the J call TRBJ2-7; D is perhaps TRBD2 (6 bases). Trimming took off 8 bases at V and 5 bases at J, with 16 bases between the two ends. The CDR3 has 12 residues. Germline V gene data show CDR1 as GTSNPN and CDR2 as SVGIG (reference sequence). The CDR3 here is CALGTLSDEQYF. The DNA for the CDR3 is TGTGCCCTCGGGACTCTTAGCGACGAGCAGTACTTC.